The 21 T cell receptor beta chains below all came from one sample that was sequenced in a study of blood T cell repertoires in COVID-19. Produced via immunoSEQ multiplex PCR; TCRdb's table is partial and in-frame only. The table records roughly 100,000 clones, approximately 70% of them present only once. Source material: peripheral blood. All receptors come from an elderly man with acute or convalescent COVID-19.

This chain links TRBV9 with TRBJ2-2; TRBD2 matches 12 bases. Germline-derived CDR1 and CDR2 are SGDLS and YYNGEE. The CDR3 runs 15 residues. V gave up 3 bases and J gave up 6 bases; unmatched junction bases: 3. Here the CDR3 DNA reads TGTGCCAGCAGCGCTAGCGGGAGGGCCCCCGGGGAGCTGTTTTTT. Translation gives CASSASGRAPGELFF.

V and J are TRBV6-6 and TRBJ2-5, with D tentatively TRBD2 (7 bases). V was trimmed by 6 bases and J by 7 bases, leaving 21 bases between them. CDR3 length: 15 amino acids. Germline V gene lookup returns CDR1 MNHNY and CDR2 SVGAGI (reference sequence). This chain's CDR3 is CASSLLPQGRGTQYF. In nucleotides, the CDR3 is TGTGCCAGCAGCCTTCTCCCCCAGGGGAGGGGGACCCAGTACTTC.

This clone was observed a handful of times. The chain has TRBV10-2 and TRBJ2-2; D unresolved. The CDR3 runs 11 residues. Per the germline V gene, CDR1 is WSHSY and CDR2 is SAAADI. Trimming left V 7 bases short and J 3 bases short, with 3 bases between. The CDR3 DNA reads TGCGCCAGCACAGACACCGGGGAGCTGTTTTTT. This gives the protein CASTDTGELFF.

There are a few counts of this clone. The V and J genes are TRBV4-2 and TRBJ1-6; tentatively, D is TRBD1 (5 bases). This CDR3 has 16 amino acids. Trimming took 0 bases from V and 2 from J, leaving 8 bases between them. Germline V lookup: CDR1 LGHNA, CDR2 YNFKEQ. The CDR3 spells CASSQDQGTYNSPLHF. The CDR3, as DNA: TGTGCCAGCAGCCAAGATCAGGGAACCTATAATTCACCCCTCCACTTT.

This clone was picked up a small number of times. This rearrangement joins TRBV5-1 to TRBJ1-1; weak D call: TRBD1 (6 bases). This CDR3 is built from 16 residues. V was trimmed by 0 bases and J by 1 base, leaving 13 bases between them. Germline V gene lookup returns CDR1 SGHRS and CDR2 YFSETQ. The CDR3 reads CASSLVLDRKNTEAFF. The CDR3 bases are TGCGCCAGCAGCTTGGTATTAGACAGGAAGAACACTGAAGCTTTCTTT. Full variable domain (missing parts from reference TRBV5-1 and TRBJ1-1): KAGVTQTPRYLIKTRGQQVTLSCSPISGHRSVSWYQQTPGQGLQFLFEYFSETQRNKGNFPGRFSGRQFSNSRSEMNVSTLELGDSALYLCASSLVLDRKNTEAFFGQGTRLTVV.

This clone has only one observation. The CDR3 DNA is TGCGCCCCGCCCGGGACAGGGAGCACCGGGGAGCTGTTTTTT. Protein: CAPPGTGSTGELFF. The chain uses TRBV5-1 and TRBJ2-2, with 9 bases fitting TRBD1. The junction had 8 bases not matched to a gene; V was cut back by 10 bases and J by 4 bases. CDR3 length equals 14 residues. Germline loops: CDR1 SGHRS, CDR2 YFSETQ.

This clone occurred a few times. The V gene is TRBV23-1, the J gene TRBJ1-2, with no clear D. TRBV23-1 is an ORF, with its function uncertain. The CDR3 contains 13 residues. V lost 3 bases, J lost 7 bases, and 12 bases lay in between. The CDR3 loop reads CASSHPSLRGYTF. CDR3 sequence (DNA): TGCGCCAGCAGTCATCCCTCCTTGCGTGGCTACACCTTC.

The CDR3 sequence is CSANGLAEYF. The CDR3 DNA is TGCAGTGCTAACGGACTAGCGGAGTACTTC. The J gene is TRBJ2-7, the V gene TRBV20-1, with TRBD2 matching 10 bases. Germline lookup yields CDR1 DFQATT and CDR2 SNEGSKA (reference sequence). With 4 bases clipped from V and 11 bases from J, the junction kept 2 bases outside the gene matches. This CDR3 spans 10 amino acids.

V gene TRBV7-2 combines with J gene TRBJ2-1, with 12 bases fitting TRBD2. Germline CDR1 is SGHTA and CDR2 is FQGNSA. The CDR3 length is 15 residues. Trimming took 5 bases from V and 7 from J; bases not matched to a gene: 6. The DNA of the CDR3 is TGTGCCAGCAGCGCAGCCACTAGCGGGGGGAATGAGCAGTTCTTC. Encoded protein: CASSAATSGGNEQFF. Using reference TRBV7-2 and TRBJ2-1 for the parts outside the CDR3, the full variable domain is GAGVSQSPSNKVTEKGKDVELRCDPISGHTALYWYRQSLGQGLEFLIYFQGNSAPDKSGLPSDRFSAERTGGSVSTLTIQRTQQEDSAVYLCASSAATSGGNEQFFGPGTRLTVL.

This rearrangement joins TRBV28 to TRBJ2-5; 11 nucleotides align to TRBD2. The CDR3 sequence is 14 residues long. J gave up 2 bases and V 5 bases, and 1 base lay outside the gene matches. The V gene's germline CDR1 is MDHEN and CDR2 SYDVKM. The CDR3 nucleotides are TGTGCCAGCAGTACTAGCGGGGGTCAAGAGACCCAGTACTTC. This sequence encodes CASSTSGGQETQYF.

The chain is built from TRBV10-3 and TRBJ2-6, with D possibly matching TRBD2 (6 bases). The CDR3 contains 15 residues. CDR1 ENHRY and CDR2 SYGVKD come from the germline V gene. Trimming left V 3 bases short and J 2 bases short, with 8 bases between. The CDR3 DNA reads TGTGCCATCAGTGATTGGGGGGCTGGGGCCAACGTCCTGACTTTC. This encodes CAISDWGAGANVLTF.

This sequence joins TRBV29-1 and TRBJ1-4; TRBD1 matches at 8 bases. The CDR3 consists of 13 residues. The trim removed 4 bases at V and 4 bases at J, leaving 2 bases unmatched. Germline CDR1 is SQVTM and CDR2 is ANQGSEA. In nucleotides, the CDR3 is TGCAGCGTTGCAGACAGGGGTAATGAAAAACTGTTTTTT. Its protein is CSVADRGNEKLFF. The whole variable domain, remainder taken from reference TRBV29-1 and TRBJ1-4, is SAVISQKPSRDICQRGTSLTIQCQVDSQVTMMFWYRQQPGQSLTLIATANQGSEATYESGFVIDKFPISRPNLTFSTLTVSNMSPEDSSIYLCSVADRGNEKLFFGSGTQLSVL.

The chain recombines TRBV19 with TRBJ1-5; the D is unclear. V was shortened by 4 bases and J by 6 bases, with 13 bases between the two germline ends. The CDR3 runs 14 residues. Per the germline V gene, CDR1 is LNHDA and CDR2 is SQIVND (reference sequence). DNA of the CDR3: TGTGCCAGTAGTAAGGCCACAACTAGTCAGCCCCAGCATTTT. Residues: CASSKATTSQPQHF.

CDR3 amino acids: CASSVGWGPAYEQYF. CDR3 in DNA: TGTGCCAGCAGCGTAGGATGGGGGCCGGCCTACGAGCAGTACTTC. The genes are TRBV9 and TRBJ2-7; possible D gene TRBD1, 6 bases. CDR3 size: 15 residues. Germline V gene lookup returns CDR1 SGDLS and CDR2 YYNGEE. V was pared by 0 bases and J by 2 bases, with 12 bases between.

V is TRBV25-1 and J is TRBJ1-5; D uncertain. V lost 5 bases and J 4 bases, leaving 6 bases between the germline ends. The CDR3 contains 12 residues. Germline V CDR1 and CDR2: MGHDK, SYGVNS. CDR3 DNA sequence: TGTGCCAGCAGTTACGGGAATCAGCCCCAGCATTTT. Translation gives CASSYGNQPQHF.

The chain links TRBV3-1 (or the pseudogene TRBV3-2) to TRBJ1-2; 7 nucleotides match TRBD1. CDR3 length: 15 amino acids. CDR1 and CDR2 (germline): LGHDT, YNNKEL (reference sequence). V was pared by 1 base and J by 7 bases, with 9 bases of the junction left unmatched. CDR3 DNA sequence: TGTGCCAGCAGCCAAGGCGCCGCAGGGGGAAGTGGCTACACCTTC. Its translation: CASSQGAAGGSGYTF.

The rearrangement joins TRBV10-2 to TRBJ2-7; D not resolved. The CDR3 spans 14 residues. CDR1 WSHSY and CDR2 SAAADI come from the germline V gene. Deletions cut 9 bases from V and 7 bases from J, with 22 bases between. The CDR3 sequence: CASAAPGLGWEQYF. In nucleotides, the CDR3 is TGCGCCAGTGCTGCTCCGGGTCTCGGGTGGGAGCAGTACTTC.

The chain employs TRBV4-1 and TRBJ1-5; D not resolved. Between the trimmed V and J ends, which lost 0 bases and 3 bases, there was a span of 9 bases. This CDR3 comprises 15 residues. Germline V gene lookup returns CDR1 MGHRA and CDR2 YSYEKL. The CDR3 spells CASSQDGGYNQPQHF. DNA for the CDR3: TGCGCCAGCAGCCAAGACGGCGGGTACAATCAGCCCCAGCATTTT.

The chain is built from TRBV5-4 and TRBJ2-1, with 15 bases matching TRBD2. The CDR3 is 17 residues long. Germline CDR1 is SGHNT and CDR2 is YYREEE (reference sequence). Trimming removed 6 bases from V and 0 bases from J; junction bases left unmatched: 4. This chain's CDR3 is CASTGTSGRSSYNEQFF. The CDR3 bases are TGTGCCAGCACCGGGACTAGCGGGAGGAGCTCCTACAATGAGCAGTTCTTC.

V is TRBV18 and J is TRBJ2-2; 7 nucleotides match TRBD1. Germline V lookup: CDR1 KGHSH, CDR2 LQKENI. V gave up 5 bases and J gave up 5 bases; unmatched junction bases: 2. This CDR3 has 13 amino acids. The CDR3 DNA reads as TGTGCCAGCTCAGGACAGGTTACCGGGGAGCTGTTTTTT. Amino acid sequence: CASSGQVTGELFF.

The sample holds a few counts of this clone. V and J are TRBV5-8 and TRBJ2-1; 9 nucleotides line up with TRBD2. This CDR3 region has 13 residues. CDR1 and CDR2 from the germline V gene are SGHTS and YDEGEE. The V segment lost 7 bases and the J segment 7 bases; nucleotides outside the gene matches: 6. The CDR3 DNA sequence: TGTGCCAGCGGAGCGGGAGGTTCGAATGAGCAGTTCTTC. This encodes CASGAGGSNEQFF.